This T cell receptor beta chain comes out of a study of technical replicates of blood from a handful of donors. Trimming took 0 bases from V and 9 from J, leaving 10 bases between them. The CDR3 covers 14 residues. Germline loops: CDR1 SGHRS, CDR2 YFSETQ. Measured with immunoSEQ multiplex PCR; TCRdb has only the in-frame clones, and not every one. This table has around 69,000 clones, more than 75% appearing once. Sequencing was carried out using PBMCs. This rearrangement joins TRBV5-1 to TRBJ1-6, with D possibly matching TRBD1 (6 bases). The receptor comes from a human donor in good health. Some clones in this sample may be carry-over from other donors' samples. The CDR3 DNA follows: TGCGCCAGCAGCTTGGAGGGGGAAGGTTCACCCCTCCACTTT. Translated: CASSLEGEGSPLHF.